A single sample gave rise to the 17 T cell receptor beta chains below, sequenced in a study of T cell therapy after organ transplantation. No antigen has been identified for these receptors. Using immunoSEQ multiplex PCR, the repertoire was profiled, and TCRdb retains in-frame clones only, with some absent. The sample holds 3,000 to 4,000 clones; roughly two thirds are singletons and the top ten take less than 45%. Time point noted: 20-29 weeks after completion of therapy. This sample comprised CD8+ T cells from blood, obtained after autologous CMV-specific T cell therapy. The receptors were sampled from a human patient who had received a solid organ transplant and had CMV disease. Some T cells may be transferred from the graft donor.

J is TRBJ2-7 and V is TRBV7-2; 11 bases fit TRBD2. Germline V CDR1 and CDR2: SGHTA, FQGNSA. This CDR3 is 15 amino acids long. J lost 7 bases, V lost 5 bases, and 10 bases had no gene match. DNA for the CDR3: TGTGCCAGCAGCCCCTTCGGACTAGCGGGTGGGGAGCAGTACTTC. Translated, it gives CASSPFGLAGGEQYF.

V gene TRBV11-2 combines with J gene TRBJ1-1, with a weak D call TRBD1 (5 bases). Germline CDR1 and CDR2: SGHAT and FQNNGV. V lost 5 bases and J 1 base, leaving 11 bases between the germline ends. This CDR3 is 14 amino acids long. This CDR3 reads CASSLAGTNTEAFF. In DNA form, the CDR3 reads TGTGCCAGCAGCCTGGCAGGGACGAACACTGAAGCTTTCTTT.

The J gene is TRBJ1-6, the V gene TRBV7-3; unclear D gene. Germline V gene data show CDR1 as SGHTA and CDR2 as FQGTGA. Trimming removed 3 bases at V and 10 bases at J, with 10 bases between. The CDR3 loop spans 13 amino acids. The CDR3 region is CASSFYSGSPLHF. CDR3 nucleotide sequence: TGTGCCAGCAGCTTCTACTCTGGGTCACCCCTCCACTTT.

The V call is TRBV10-3, the J call TRBJ2-1; 8 bases map to TRBD1. The V gene end was trimmed by 5 bases and the J gene end by 9 bases; junction bases not matched to a gene: 21. This CDR3 has 18 residues. Germline CDR1 and CDR2: ENHRY and SYGVKD. CDR3 loop: CAISPDRVAARGSSEQFF. In DNA, the CDR3 is TGTGCCATCAGTCCGGACAGGGTCGCGGCTAGGGGGTCGAGTGAGCAGTTCTTC.

The chain couples TRBV4-1 to TRBJ2-2; 7 positions agree with TRBD2. Per germline, CDR1 MGHRA and CDR2 YSYEKL. Germline trimming cut 7 bases from V and 7 bases from J; bases unmatched to any gene: 12. The CDR3 totals 15 residues. The CDR3 spells CASTPIGEGGGELFF. The CDR3 DNA is TGCGCCAGCACCCCCATCGGGGAGGGTGGCGGGGAGCTGTTTTTT.

The V call is TRBV29-1, the J call TRBJ2-7, with D perhaps TRBD2 (5 bases). The CDR3 extends over 13 amino acids. Germline V gives CDR1 SQVTM, CDR2 ANQGSEA. V was cut by 4 bases and J by 3 bases, with 13 bases left in between. The CDR3 coding sequence is TGCAGCGTTGGTGGAGGCTCTTACTACGAGCAGTACTTC. It is translated as CSVGGGSYYEQYF.

This rearrangement joins TRBV6-1 to TRBJ1-1; D not certain. This CDR3 contains 15 residues. Trimming pared 0 bases from V and 8 bases from J, leaving 16 bases between. Germline lookup yields CDR1 MNHNS and CDR2 SASEGT. The CDR3 reads CASSEAGSLREEAFF. The DNA of the CDR3 is TGTGCCAGCAGTGAAGCCGGCAGTCTAAGGGAGGAAGCTTTCTTT.

The rearrangement links TRBV2 to TRBJ2-1, with 7 positions matching TRBD1. J lost 0 bases, V lost 7 bases, and 9 bases had no gene match. The CDR3 is 16 amino acids. Per germline, CDR1 SNHLY and CDR2 FYNNEI. DNA for the CDR3: TGTGCCAGCATTATTACAGGGGCCGACTCCTACAATGAGCAGTTCTTC. Residues: CASIITGADSYNEQFF.

By sample share, this clone is large (0.1 to 1%). The rearrangement uses TRBV13 and TRBJ1-1; D gene ambiguous. CDR1 and CDR2 from the germline V gene are PRHDT and FYEKMQ (reference sequence). The V gene lost 3 bases and the J gene lost 6 bases, with 11 bases spanning the gap. CDR3 length equals 13 residues. The CDR3 DNA sequence: TGTGCCAGCAGCTTCGCGTGGATACCTGAAGCTTTCTTT. It yields the protein CASSFAWIPEAFF.

The rearrangement links TRBV5-4 to TRBJ2-4; the D gene is possibly TRBD1 (5 bases). The CDR3 has 18 amino acids. Germline CDR1 is SGHNT and CDR2 is YYREEE (reference sequence). V lost 0 bases and J lost 4, with 20 bases in between. CDR3 DNA sequence: TGTGCCAGCAGCTTGGGATCCTGGCAGGGAACGGCGAAAAACATTCAGTACTTC. Its protein is CASSLGSWQGTAKNIQYF.

In its sample, this clone was seen a few times. This chain joins TRBV7-2 and TRBJ2-1, with 11 bases aligning to TRBD2. The CDR3 runs to 16 residues. Per the germline V gene, CDR1 is SGHTA and CDR2 is FQGNSA. With 5 bases clipped from V and 8 bases from J, the junction kept 11 bases outside the gene matches. DNA for the CDR3: TGTGCCAGCAGCCCCTGGGGTAGCGGGAGGGGGGATGAGCAGTTCTTC. The encoded protein is CASSPWGSGRGDEQFF.

The rearrangement links TRBV11-2 to TRBJ2-3; TRBD2 matches at 9 bases. Germline loops: CDR1 SGHAT, CDR2 FQNNGV. V lost 3 bases, J lost 4 bases, and 8 bases stayed unmatched. There are 16 residues in the CDR3. CDR3 region: CASSFMLAGVADTQYF. The CDR3 bases are TGTGCCAGCAGCTTCATGTTAGCGGGAGTGGCAGATACGCAGTATTTT.

The DNA for the CDR3 is TGTGCCAGCAGTCCCTCGCTACTAGCGGGCCAGAATGAGCAGTTCTTC. Translating it yields CASSPSLLAGQNEQFF. The chain employs TRBV6-6 and TRBJ2-1, with 9 bases aligning to TRBD2. With V trimmed by 5 bases and J by 7 bases, 12 bases remained unmatched. CDR3 size: 16 residues. Germline V lookup: CDR1 MNHNY, CDR2 SVGAGI (reference sequence).

This chain joins TRBV18 and TRBJ2-7, with a weak D call TRBD2 (6 bases). Germline V lookup: CDR1 KGHSH, CDR2 LQKENI. CDR3 length: 15 amino acids. Trimming removed 6 bases at V and 3 bases at J, with 18 bases between. CDR3 nucleotides: TGTGCCAGCTCGACCGCGGGGACTTGGAACTACGAGCAGTACTTC. Translation gives CASSTAGTWNYEQYF.

The CDR3 spells CASSFVQYEQYF. CDR3 nucleotide sequence: TGTGCCAGCAGTTTCGTGCAATACGAGCAGTACTTC. The chain is built from TRBV6-6 and TRBJ2-5; D unclear. Gene TRBJ2-7 matches the end of the DNA better, so the J call may be wrong. The CDR3 contains 12 residues. Germline V gene lookup returns CDR1 MNHNY and CDR2 SVGAGI (reference sequence).

The gene calls are TRBV27 and TRBJ1-1, with TRBD1 as a possible D gene (5 bases). CDR3 length: 17 residues. Trimming pared 4 bases from V and 3 bases from J, leaving 21 bases between. Per the germline V gene, CDR1 is MNHEY and CDR2 is SMNVEV (reference sequence). The CDR3 loop reads CASSSRDLRVFDTEAFF. DNA of the CDR3: TGTGCCAGCAGTTCCCGGGACTTGCGGGTTTTTGACACTGAAGCTTTCTTT.

The V call is TRBV4-1, the J call TRBJ1-1; no definite D call. Germline CDR1 MGHRA, CDR2 YSYEKL. The CDR3 loop spans 13 amino acids. The V and J ends lost 4 bases and 5 bases respectively, with 11 bases between them. The CDR3 spells CASSPTSGTEAFF. CDR3 coding DNA: TGCGCCAGCAGCCCGACCTCGGGGACTGAAGCTTTCTTT.